This record concerns one T cell receptor (beta chain) sequence. No antigen is known for it. TCRdb reprocessed the 5' RACE reads, with one entry per CDR3 protein and no DNA. There are 350,000 to 400,000 distinct CDR3 sequences in the sample, with approximately 12% held by the top ten. The CDR3 runs 15 residues. The sample belongs to a study of T cells expressing NK-cell markers. Whole-study context: Sorted CD3+CD56+NKG2C+, CD3+CD56+NKG2C- and CD3+CD56-NKG2C+ T cells provided the TCR beta repertoires. The sequencing cohort of eight donors included seven HCMV-seropositive individuals and one seronegative individual.

Overall study results and limits: Certain NKG2C+ T cell clones were expanded, and their HCMV specificity remained unclear. Topping the CD3+CD56-NKG2C+ fraction as well were these clonotypes, in a few donors.

This TCR derives from a woman aged 45-60 years in good health. The chain is built from TRBV12-3 or TRBV12-4 and TRBJ1-5; TCRdb outputs TRBD1, but without DNA this stays unchecked. Sequenced: blood T cells: a sorted CD56 or NKG2C T cell subset, CD4+ or CD8+ T cells, or bulk PBMC T cells (not recorded which). CDR3 in amino acids: CASSLAGTANQPQHF.